Described below is a single T cell receptor (beta chain) sequence and its context. Its antigen is undetermined. The libraries of TRB cDNA were prepared using 5' RACE with UMI labels. TCRdb re-called the 5' RACE reads and gives one entry per CDR3 protein, without DNA. The sample has around 150,000 distinct CDR3 sequences. The data stem from a study of CXCR3-negative and CXCR3-positive naive CD8 T cells. Study details: The study obtained roughly 130 million TRB reads, about 1.5 +/- 0.3 million per library.

Study-wide points: For CXCR3-positive naive cells, TRB CDR3s were more hydrophobic than those of CXCR3-negative naive cells.

The sample consisted of naive CXCR3+ CD8+ T cells from blood. Subset of the sample: CD45RO-CCR7+CD27+CD95- naive CD8+ T cells expressing CXCR3 (TNR3+). The clonotype originates from a human donor in good health. Some clones in this sample may be carry-over from other donors' samples.

CDR3: CASSLALGEGYEQYF. V gene TRBV7-9 combines with J gene TRBJ2-7; without DNA, the TCRdb call of TRBD1 cannot be checked. The CDR3 totals 15 residues. From germline, CDR1 is SEHNR and CDR2 FQNEAQ (reference sequence).